This T cell receptor beta chain was sequenced for a study of cytomegalovirus exposure and HLA in healthy donors. General observations from the study: The study recorded about 150 TCR beta chains that were cytomegalovirus-associated.

V was shortened by 6 bases and J by 0 bases, with 9 bases between the two germline ends. Per germline, CDR1 MNHEY and CDR2 SMNVEV (reference sequence). This CDR3 is built from 14 residues. As regards this clone: The target antigen is unknown.

The table came from immunoSEQ multiplex PCR; TCRdb's copy has only in-frame clones and leaves some out. The sample has 95,000 to 150,000 clones, 89% seen once. The receptor comes from a woman under 30 in good health and CMV-seronegative. The specimen sequenced was PBMCs. This chain joins TRBV27 and TRBJ1-5; D possibly corresponds to TRBD1 (5 bases). CDR3 sequence: CASRVGGSNQPQHF. The CDR3 region has the DNA TGTGCCAGCAGGGTCGGGGGTAGCAATCAGCCCCAGCATTTT.